This entry lists 8 T cell receptor beta chains sequenced from one sample in a study of CD8 T cells in Susac syndrome. RNA totalling about 0.45 to 1 ug underwent reverse transcription with random hexamers. From the immunoSEQ multiplex PCR reads, TCRdb called clonotypes with MiXCR, one entry per CDR3 protein. The data show a few hundred thousand distinct CDR3 sequences, 65% to 90% seen once. The specimen was CD8+ T cells from PBMCs. The receptors shown here come from a human donor with multiple sclerosis.

This clonotype is a singleton in its sample. V gene TRBV12-3 or TRBV12-4 combines with J gene TRBJ2-7, with TRBD2 matching over 13 bases. CDR3 length: 14 residues. The ends lost 7 bases at V and 6 bases at J; junction bases unmatched: 6. CDR3 nucleotide sequence: TGTGCCAGCACCACGGGACTAGCGGGGACCGAGCAGTACTTC. It codes for CASTTGLAGTEQYF.

The chain recombines TRBV24-1 with TRBJ2-1, with D possibly matching TRBD2 (6 bases). CDR3 size: 15 residues. Germline V CDR1 and CDR2: KGHDR, SFDVKD. V lost 5 bases, J lost 6 bases, and 16 bases lay in between. For the CDR3, the DNA is TGTGCCACCAGTGCACGGGACCCCGGGGGCAATGAGCAGTTCTTC. Protein: CATSARDPGGNEQFF.

This clonotype was recorded only once. The chain is built from TRBV19 and TRBJ2-1, with D tentatively TRBD1 or TRBD2 (6 bases each). V was clipped by 7 bases and J by 4 bases, with 17 bases between them. The CDR3 is 15 residues long. Germline-derived CDR1 and CDR2 are LNHDA and SQIVND (reference sequence). CDR3 amino acids: CASTPARGAYNEQFF. DNA of the CDR3: TGTGCCAGTACCCCCGCGAGGGGGGCATACAATGAGCAGTTCTTC.

J is TRBJ2-2 and V is TRBV12-3 or TRBV12-4; D unresolved. V lost 6 bases and J 4 bases, leaving 12 bases between the germline ends. The CDR3 spans 14 residues. The CDR3 spells CASRPTGGTGELFF. The DNA for the CDR3 is TGTGCCAGCAGACCCACTGGTGGCACCGGGGAGCTGTTTTTT.

The chain links TRBV28 to TRBJ1-1; no clear D gene. CDR3 length: 16 amino acids. Trimming removed 1 base at V and 4 bases at J, with 16 bases between. CDR1 and CDR2 from the germline V gene are MDHEN and SYDVKM. This CDR3 is CASSLSVRGSGTEAFF. The CDR3 DNA is TGTGCCAGCAGTTTATCCGTTCGGGGTTCCGGCACTGAAGCTTTCTTT.

The chain carries TRBV13 and TRBJ2-1; 8 nucleotides agree with TRBD2. This CDR3 is 15 amino acids long. Losses at the gene ends were 3 bases for V and 7 bases for J; bases not matched to a gene: 8. Germline assignment: CDR1 PRHDT and CDR2 FYEKMQ (reference sequence). The CDR3 loop reads CASSFWREAGNEQFF. As DNA, the CDR3 is TGTGCCAGCAGCTTTTGGCGGGAGGCGGGGAATGAGCAGTTCTTC.

The chain combines TRBV20-1 with TRBJ1-5; TRBD1 might be the D (5 bases). The V gene lost 3 bases and the J gene lost 5 bases, with 14 bases spanning the gap. This CDR3 is 14 amino acids long. Germline lookup yields CDR1 DFQATT and CDR2 SNEGSKA (reference sequence). CDR3 sequence (DNA): TGCAGTGCTAGTTTTACGGGGGGTTATCAGCCCCAGCATTTT. Encoded protein: CSASFTGGYQPQHF.

The rearrangement links TRBV28 to TRBJ1-2; 7 bases line up with TRBD1. V gave up 4 bases and J gave up 4 bases; unmatched junction bases: 12. Per germline, CDR1 MDHEN and CDR2 SYDVKM. CDR3 length: 16 residues. The CDR3 here is CASSSWPGQSFYGYTF. In nucleotides, the CDR3 is TGTGCCAGCAGTTCCTGGCCGGGACAGTCTTTCTATGGCTACACCTTC.